One and the same sample provided the 28 T cell receptor beta chains below, sequenced in a study of T cells in Graves' hyperthyroidism and ophthalmopathy. There were TCR beta CDR3 regions amplified from RNA transcripts. Using the HTBI primer set, a first-round RT-PCR was run on the TCR CDR3. MiXCR was run by TCRdb on the multiplex PCR reads, yielding one entry per CDR3 protein. The data hold some 360,000 distinct CDR3 sequences, with approximately 15% observed a single time. The specimen was blood. Receptors originate from an older woman with Graves' hyperthyroidism.

In this sample, this clonotype turned up many times. This rearrangement joins TRBV10-3 to TRBJ1-1; no clear D. Germline values: CDR1 ENHRY, CDR2 SYGVKD. V lost 7 bases, J lost 1 base, and 13 bases lay in between. The CDR3 has 14 amino acids. CDR3 sequence reads: CAITNGRTNTEAFF. The CDR3 DNA sequence: TGTGCCATCACAAACGGACGGACGAACACTGAAGCTTTCTTT.

The sample holds many counts of this clonotype. The chain has TRBV18 and TRBJ2-7; 8 nucleotides align to TRBD1. With V trimmed by 5 bases and J by 6 bases, 12 bases remained unmatched. CDR1 is KGHSH, CDR2 LQKENI, per germline. The CDR3 extends over 15 amino acids. The CDR3 spells CASSALPSGGGEQYF. The CDR3 DNA sequence: TGTGCCAGCTCAGCCCTCCCTTCAGGGGGCGGCGAGCAGTACTTC. Using reference TRBV18 and TRBJ2-7 for the parts outside the CDR3, the full variable domain is NAGVMQNPRHLVRRRGQEARLRCSPMKGHSHVYWYRQLPEEGLKFMVYLQKENIIDESGMPKERFSAEFPKEGPSILRIQQVVRGDSAAYFCASSALPSGGGEQYFGPGTRLTVT.

CDR3 sequence reads: CASSSRTDNDEKLFF. CDR3 DNA sequence: TGTGCCAGCAGCTCACGGACAGACAACGATGAAAAACTGTTTTTT. This chain connects TRBV7-9 to TRBJ1-4; D is perhaps TRBD1 (6 bases). The germline V gene has CDR1 SEHNR and CDR2 FQNEAQ (reference sequence). The CDR3 runs to 15 residues. The V end lost 4 bases, the J end lost 6 bases, and 15 bases lay between the germline ends.

The J gene is TRBJ1-2, the V gene TRBV29-1; TRBD1 agrees at 9 bases. The CDR3 length is 16 residues. In germline, CDR1 is SQVTM, CDR2 ANQGSEA. The V and J ends lost 4 bases and 1 base, in that order; junction bases with no gene match: 10. The CDR3 protein is CSVAGRTGEVNYGYTF. The CDR3, as DNA: TGCAGCGTTGCCGGACGGACAGGGGAGGTTAACTATGGCTACACCTTC.

This clonotype came up many times. The chain recombines TRBV7-9 with TRBJ2-5, with D unclear. Deletions cut 7 bases from V and 2 bases from J, with 5 bases between. The CDR3 has 11 residues. The V gene's germline CDR1 is SEHNR and CDR2 FQNEAQ (reference sequence). CDR3 amino acids: CASIEQETQYF. CDR3 nucleotide sequence: TGTGCCAGCATCGAACAAGAGACCCAGTACTTC.

This clonotype was counted many times. V is TRBV2 and J is TRBJ2-1, with TRBD2 matching over 11 bases. Germline V lookup: CDR1 SNHLY, CDR2 FYNNEI. The CDR3 consists of 15 residues. Trimming at V came to 7 bases and at J to 7 bases, leaving 9 bases not matched to a gene. The CDR3 is CASNFITSGGNEQFF. In nucleotides, the CDR3 is TGTGCCAGCAATTTTATAACTAGCGGGGGAAATGAGCAGTTCTTC.

This rearrangement joins TRBV19 to TRBJ2-3; 9 nucleotides agree with TRBD2. Per germline, CDR1 LNHDA and CDR2 SQIVND (reference sequence). V gave up 6 bases and J gave up 4 bases; unmatched junction bases: 11. This CDR3 contains 16 residues. The CDR3 DNA sequence: TGTGCCAGTAGGGATCATAGCGGGAGAGTCCCAGATACGCAGTATTTT. Translating it yields CASRDHSGRVPDTQYF.

This clonotype occurred many times. The V call is TRBV28, the J call TRBJ2-7, with 9 bases fitting TRBD1. This CDR3 contains 16 residues. Looked up from germline, CDR1 is MDHEN and CDR2 is SYDVKM. V lost 6 bases to trimming and J lost 2 bases; unmatched junction nucleotides: 11. CDR3 sequence: CASSSPGTGRTYEQYF. The CDR3 region has the DNA TGTGCCAGCAGCTCCCCCGGGACAGGGCGGACCTACGAGCAGTACTTC.

This clonotype showed up many times. V gene TRBV3-1 combines with J gene TRBJ2-7; D remains unclear. The CDR3 covers 14 residues. V lost 4 bases and J 2 bases, leaving 12 bases between the germline ends. Germline-derived CDR1 and CDR2 are LGHDT and YNNKEL (reference sequence). The CDR3: CASSLYSGAYEQYF. CDR3 bases: TGTGCCAGCAGCCTCTACAGTGGGGCCTACGAGCAGTACTTC.

Comment on this clonotype: This may be a read error, as it is one base from a much larger clone. The J gene is TRBJ2-5, the V gene TRBV6-1; D possibly corresponds to TRBD2 (7 bases). This CDR3 comprises 13 residues. Germline V gene sequence: CDR1 MNHNS, CDR2 SASEGT. CDR3 residues: CASSVGGGEIQYF. The DNA of the CDR3 is TGTGCCAGCAGTGTCGGAGGGGGGGAGATCCAGTACTTC.

This clonotype has ten or more counts. The rearrangement joins TRBV28 to TRBJ2-7; possible D gene TRBD2, 6 bases. Germline assignment: CDR1 MDHEN and CDR2 SYDVKM. The CDR3 is 15 residues long. V was clipped by 4 bases and J by 3 bases, with 16 bases between them. CDR3 nucleotides: TGTGCCAGCAGTTCCCCGACGGGGGTCGGCTACGAGCAGTACTTC. As protein: CASSSPTGVGYEQYF.

This clonotype came up many times. The chain carries TRBV3-1 and TRBJ2-1, with D uncertain. The V end was cut by 0 bases, the J end by 10 bases, with 13 bases between. Germline CDR1 LGHDT, CDR2 YNNKEL (reference sequence). This CDR3 has 14 residues. DNA of the CDR3: TGTGCCAGCAGCCAAGATCATGTGGCCGGCGAGCAGTTCTTC. It translates to CASSQDHVAGEQFF.

This clonotype was recorded many times. The chain is built from TRBV11-3 and TRBJ2-7; D may be TRBD1 or TRBD2 (5 bases each). Germline V lookup: CDR1 SGHNT, CDR2 YENEEA. This CDR3 region has 12 residues. With 5 bases removed from V and 7 bases from J, the gap between germline ends came to 12 bases. CDR3 in amino acids: CASSPRWGEQYF. CDR3 DNA: TGTGCCAGCAGCCCGAGATGGGGGGAGCAGTACTTC.

This clonotype was detected many times. This rearrangement joins TRBV27 to TRBJ1-1, with D hard to call. Per the germline V gene, CDR1 is MNHEY and CDR2 is SMNVEV (reference sequence). V lost 0 bases, J lost 3 bases, and 8 bases lay in between. The CDR3 is 14 residues long. The DNA for the CDR3 is TGTGCCAGCAGTTTATCGAGGGTGGACACTGAAGCTTTCTTT. It specifies CASSLSRVDTEAFF.

As to this clonotype: Here the CDR3 omits its conserved ending phenylalanine or tryptophan, so a read error is the likely source. This chain connects TRBV6-4 to TRBJ1-3; D call uncertain. Germline V lookup: CDR1 MRHNA, CDR2 SNTAGT. The CDR3 is made up of 13 amino acids. The ends were cut back, 6 bases at V and 0 bases at J, with 6 bases in the middle. DNA of the CDR3: TGTGCCAGCAGGTCCGTCTCTGGAAACACCATATATGTT. Protein product: CASRSVSGNTIYV.

This clonotype occurred many times. The J gene is TRBJ2-5, the V gene TRBV5-8; a possible D gene is TRBD1 (7 bases). The CDR3 length is 15 residues. Germline V lookup: CDR1 SGHTS, CDR2 YDEGEE. Trimming left V 0 bases short and J 4 bases short, with 13 bases between. The CDR3 bases are TGTGCCAGCAGCTTGGGGAGACAGGGAGGAGAGACCCAGTACTTC. It translates to CASSLGRQGGETQYF.

This clonotype has ten or more counts. The chain is built from TRBV5-1 and TRBJ2-5; 8 bases map to TRBD1. CDR3 length: 15 amino acids. Germline loops: CDR1 SGHRS, CDR2 YFSETQ. The V and J ends lost 2 bases and 0 bases, in that order; junction bases with no gene match: 3. The CDR3 protein is CASSFQGAYQETQYF. The DNA for the CDR3 is TGCGCCAGCAGCTTCCAGGGGGCTTACCAAGAGACCCAGTACTTC.

This clonotype was counted many times. J is TRBJ1-2 and V is TRBV2; 8 bases fit TRBD1. Germline CDR1 SNHLY, CDR2 FYNNEI. V lost 4 bases, J lost 2 bases, and 3 bases stayed unmatched. The CDR3 consists of 14 residues. CDR3 region: CASSGTGKNYGYTF. The CDR3 region has the DNA TGTGCCAGCAGTGGGACAGGGAAAAACTATGGCTACACCTTC.

This clonotype was observed many times. V gene TRBV19 combines with J gene TRBJ2-5, with 7 bases aligning to TRBD1. The V and J ends lost 6 bases and 2 bases, in that order; junction bases with no gene match: 9. From germline, CDR1 is LNHDA and CDR2 SQIVND (reference sequence). The CDR3 totals 15 residues. In DNA, the CDR3 is TGTGCCAGTAGGAGGACAGGACACTTTCAAGAGACCCAGTACTTC. Translation gives CASRRTGHFQETQYF.

The chain joins TRBV7-9 to TRBJ2-7, with a tentative D call TRBD2 (6 bases). V lost 0 bases and J 9 bases, leaving 15 bases between the germline ends. From germline, CDR1 is SEHNR and CDR2 FQNEAQ (reference sequence). This CDR3 contains 14 residues. CDR3 residues: CASSLAWRERGQYF. The CDR3 DNA reads TGTGCCAGCAGCTTAGCTTGGCGGGAAAGAGGGCAGTACTTC. The complete variable domain, with remaining parts taken from reference TRBV7-9 and TRBJ2-7, reads DTGVSQNPRHKITKRGQNVTFRCDPISEHNRLYWYRQTLGQGPEFLTYFQNEAQLEKSRLLSDRFSAERPKGSFSTLEIQRTEQGDSAMYLCASSLAWRERGQYFGPGTRLTVT.

This clonotype was found many times. The chain uses TRBV2 and TRBJ2-1, with 7 bases identical to TRBD1. The CDR3 runs 15 residues. CDR1 and CDR2 (germline): SNHLY, FYNNEI. With 7 bases clipped from V and 1 base from J, the junction kept 7 bases outside the gene matches. CDR3 amino acids: CASTVDRASYNEQFF. CDR3 coding DNA: TGTGCCAGCACCGTAGACAGGGCGTCCTACAATGAGCAGTTCTTC.

This clonotype was seen at least ten times. The chain is built from TRBV4-1 and TRBJ2-3; D gene uncertain. CDR3 length: 14 residues. The ends were cut back, 0 bases at V and 5 bases at J, with 9 bases in the middle. CDR1 is MGHRA and CDR2 is YSYEKL in the germline V gene. CDR3: CASSQEAREDTQYF. In DNA form, the CDR3 reads TGCGCCAGCAGCCAAGAGGCTAGGGAAGATACGCAGTATTTT.

In its sample, this clonotype was seen many times. The V and J genes are TRBV20-1 and TRBJ2-5, with a tentative D call TRBD2 (5 bases). The CDR3 runs 14 residues. The V gene lost 3 bases and the J gene lost 1 base, with 12 bases spanning the gap. Germline lookup yields CDR1 DFQATT and CDR2 SNEGSKA (reference sequence). The CDR3 here is CSASDAGSQETQYF. CDR3 coding DNA: TGCAGTGCTAGCGACGCGGGTTCCCAAGAGACCCAGTACTTC.

This clonotype occurred many times. The V call is TRBV12-3 or TRBV12-4, the J call TRBJ1-1; 10 bases align to TRBD1. The ends lost 6 bases at V and 6 bases at J; junction bases unmatched: 7. The CDR3 loop spans 14 amino acids. The chain's CDR3 is CASSRRQGAAEAFF. In DNA form, the CDR3 reads TGTGCCAGCAGCCGAAGACAGGGGGCCGCTGAAGCTTTCTTT.

This clonotype was seen a handful of times. V usage is TRBV9 and J usage is TRBJ2-3; TRBD1 matches at 9 bases. CDR1 and CDR2 from the germline V gene are SGDLS and YYNGEE. The CDR3 covers 16 residues. J was trimmed by 2 bases and V by 0 bases; bases with no gene match: 4. In DNA form, the CDR3 reads TGTGCCAGCAGCGTAGCCGGGACAGGGTACACAGATACGCAGTATTTT. It translates to CASSVAGTGYTDTQYF.

In its sample, this clonotype was seen many times. This chain connects TRBV30 to TRBJ2-7; D is ambiguous. The V gene lost 1 base and the J gene lost 0 bases, with 7 bases spanning the gap. Germline CDR1 and CDR2: GTSNPN and SVGIG (reference sequence). The CDR3 consists of 13 residues. CDR3 nucleotide sequence: TGTGCCTGGAGTGAGGGAATCTCCTACGAGCAGTACTTC. Protein product: CAWSEGISYEQYF.

This clonotype was seen ten or more times. The rearrangement links TRBV7-9 to TRBJ2-5; D is unclear. This CDR3 has 14 amino acids. V was pared by 2 bases and J by 7 bases, with 14 bases between. Germline V gives CDR1 SEHNR, CDR2 FQNEAQ (reference sequence). The CDR3 spells CASSLSFGWVTQYF. Here the CDR3 DNA reads TGTGCCAGCAGCTTAAGTTTCGGATGGGTGACCCAGTACTTC.

The chain is built from TRBV13 and TRBJ1-2; the D gene is possibly TRBD1 (6 bases). V lost 5 bases and J 8 bases, leaving 24 bases between the germline ends. Germline CDR1 PRHDT, CDR2 FYEKMQ (reference sequence). This CDR3 has 16 residues. The DNA of the CDR3 is TGTGCCAGCAGCCCGCAGGGGAACCTCCCAGGAGGGGGCTACACCTTC. Its translation is CASSPQGNLPGGGYTF.